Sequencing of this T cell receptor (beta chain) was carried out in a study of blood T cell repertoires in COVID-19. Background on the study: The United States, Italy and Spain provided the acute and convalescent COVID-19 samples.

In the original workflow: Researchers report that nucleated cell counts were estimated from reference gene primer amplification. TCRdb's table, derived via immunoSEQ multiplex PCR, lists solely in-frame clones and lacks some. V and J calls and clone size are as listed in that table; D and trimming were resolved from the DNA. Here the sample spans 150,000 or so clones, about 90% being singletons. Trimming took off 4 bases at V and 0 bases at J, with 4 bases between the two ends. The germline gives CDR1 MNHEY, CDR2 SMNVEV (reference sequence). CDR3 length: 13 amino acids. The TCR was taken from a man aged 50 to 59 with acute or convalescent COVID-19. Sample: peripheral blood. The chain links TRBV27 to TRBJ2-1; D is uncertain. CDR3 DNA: TGTGCCAGCAGTTGGGCCTCCTACAATGAGCAGTTCTTC. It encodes CASSWASYNEQFF.